The 8 T cell receptor beta chains reported below all come from one sample, sequenced in a study of sequential checkpoint blockade in melanoma (dated by TCRdb to between 2018 and 2021). Receptor libraries were prepared by the immunoSEQ multiplex PCR assay. Entries here come from immuneACCESS through TCRdb and include only in-frame sequences with V and J called. Some clones fail to appear in such tables; in the studies checked, an unresolved V gene covers under half of the shortfall, and the cause of the remainder is unknown. The sample profile shows about 6,300 clones; about 19% of them were found once. The ten largest make up about 16% of the sample. Reading the label with the study, this specimen's treatment or condition is: randomized to nivolumab then ipilimumab (arm A) or the reverse (arm B). The sample was tumor tissue (inferred from file names), taken from a patient given nivolumab and ipilimumab in sequence. These receptors came from a human donor with melanoma.

The table lists this clone with a few counts. The chain has TRBV19 and TRBJ1-6; 7 bases align to TRBD1. Germline V gives CDR1 LNHDA, CDR2 SQIVND (reference sequence). Trimming removed 10 bases from V and 7 bases from J; junction bases left unmatched: 13. This CDR3 spans 15 amino acids. CDR3 sequence reads: CATTSEGQLNSPLHF. DNA of the CDR3: TGTGCCACCACCTCTGAGGGACAGCTAAATTCACCCCTCCACTTT.

This clone qualifies as medium-sized (0.01 to 0.1%). J is TRBJ1-5 and V is TRBV19; D possibly corresponds to TRBD1 (6 bases). The length of the CDR3 is 14 residues. Looked up from germline, CDR1 is LNHDA and CDR2 is SQIVND (reference sequence). The V end was cut by 5 bases, the J end by 3 bases, with 11 bases between. CDR3 residues: CASSGQLLNQPQHF. DNA of the CDR3: TGTGCCAGTAGTGGACAGCTACTCAATCAGCCCCAGCATTTT.

The chain uses TRBV18 and TRBJ1-2, with D hard to call. Looked up from germline, CDR1 is KGHSH and CDR2 is LQKENI. V shed 2 bases and J shed 4 bases, with 17 bases lying between them. The CDR3 extends over 16 amino acids. The CDR3 nucleotides are TGTGCCAGCTCACCAACCCCCGGAGAGGGTAGCTATGGCTACACCTTC. It translates to CASSPTPGEGSYGYTF.

At least ten counts were recorded for this clone. The rearrangement uses TRBV11-3 and TRBJ1-2; 9 nucleotides agree with TRBD1. Trimming removed 5 bases from V and 8 bases from J; junction bases left unmatched: 12. CDR3 size: 15 residues. The V gene's germline CDR1 is SGHNT and CDR2 YENEEA. The CDR3 loop is CASSVGQGTFRGYTF. The DNA of the CDR3 is TGTGCCAGCAGCGTAGGACAGGGGACCTTTAGGGGCTACACCTTC.

The J gene is TRBJ2-5, the V gene TRBV19; TRBD2 matches at 10 bases. The CDR3 sequence is 15 residues long. V was pared by 3 bases and J by 0 bases, with 1 base of the junction left unmatched. The V gene's germline CDR1 is LNHDA and CDR2 SQIVND (reference sequence). CDR3 sequence: CASSMSGGDQETQYF. The CDR3 bases are TGTGCCAGTAGTATGAGCGGGGGGGACCAAGAGACCCAGTACTTC.

The CDR3 DNA reads TGTGCCAGCAGCCAGGGAGGGGGTACTTACAATGAGCAGTTCTTC. Translated, it gives CASSQGGGTYNEQFF. This chain connects TRBV6-8 to TRBJ2-1, with D maybe TRBD2 (7 bases). V was trimmed by 6 bases and J by 4 bases, leaving 16 bases between them. Germline V gene data show CDR1 as MNHGY and CDR2 as SAAAGT. CDR3 length: 15 residues.

By share, this clone ranks as large. The chain links TRBV9 to TRBJ2-2, with 7 nucleotides matching TRBD1. CDR1 SGDLS and CDR2 YYNGEE come from the germline V gene. V lost 4 bases, J lost 6 bases, and 9 bases stayed unmatched. The CDR3 has 15 residues. In DNA form, the CDR3 reads TGTGCCAGCAGCCAAGACAGGGTGTATTCCGGGGAGCTGTTTTTT. Its translation is CASSQDRVYSGELFF.

This chain uses TRBV14 with TRBJ2-5; 9 bases are shared with TRBD2. This CDR3 has 17 amino acids. V was clipped by 1 base and J by 5 bases; unmatched bases: 11. In germline, CDR1 is SGHDN, CDR2 FVKESK. CDR3 bases: TGTGCCAGCAGCCAAGGTTTGGGACTAGCTGGGCGGGAGACCCAGTACTTC. Amino acids: CASSQGLGLAGRETQYF. Together with reference TRBV14 and TRBJ2-5, the CDR3 gives the full variable domain: EAGVTQFPSHSVIEKGQTVTLRCDPISGHDNLYWYRRVMGKEIKFLLHFVKESKQDESGMPNNRFLAERTGGTYSTLKVQPAELEDSGVYFCASSQGLGLAGRETQYFGPGTRLLVL.